A selection of T cell receptor beta chains follows, all from one sample in a study of blood T cell repertoires in COVID-19. TCRdb's copy holds only in-frame clones and misses some; the assay was immunoSEQ multiplex PCR. The table records approximately 230,000 clones, around 82% of them present only once. Sequenced material: peripheral blood. The receptors come from a man older than 75 with acute or convalescent COVID-19. CDR3s include the opening cysteine and the closing phenylalanine or tryptophan. The order of the fields is V gene, D gene, J gene, clone size, CDR3 protein, CDR3 DNA. D genes are given only for firm matches. Rows give clone size only sometimes, using once, few, many, or a class for an expanded clone.

>TRBV5-1|TRBD1|TRBJ1-3|NA
CASSLTTGGSGNTIYF
TGCGCCAGCAGCTTGACCACAGGGGGCTCTGGAAACACCATATATTTT
>TRBV2|NA|TRBJ1-2|NA
CASSAQGNYGYTF
TGTGCCAGCAGTGCTCAGGGAAACTATGGCTACACCTTC
>TRBV5-4|TRBD1|TRBJ2-3|NA
CASSLQGAGTQYF
TGTGCCAGCAGCTTACAGGGGGCCGGTACGCAGTATTTT
>TRBV2|TRBD1|TRBJ1-4|once
CATQDRGTGNEKLFF
TGTGCCACCCAAGACAGGGGGACGGGTAATGAAAAACTGTTTTTT
>TRBV21-1|NA|TRBJ1-4|NA
CASSAKDSSTNEKLFF
TGTGCCAGCAGCGCTAAAGACAGCTCAACTAATGAAAAACTGTTTTTT
>TRBV9|NA|TRBJ2-1|NA
CASSVVQSYNEQFF
TGTGCCAGCAGCGTAGTTCAGTCCTACAATGAGCAGTTCTTC
>TRBV7-2|NA|TRBJ2-3|NA
CASSLSRSSTDTQYF
TGTGCCAGCAGCTTATCGCGGTCTAGCACAGATACGCAGTATTTT
>TRBV6-1|NA|TRBJ2-7|NA
CASSETDFYEQYF
TGTGCCAGCAGTGAAACAGATTTCTACGAGCAGTACTTC
>TRBV11-2|TRBD1|TRBJ2-1|NA
CASSSGDFLDRVGGEQFF
TGTGCCAGCAGCTCAGGAGATTTCCTAGACAGGGTAGGGGGTGAGCAGTTCTTC
>TRBV3-1/TRBV3-2|NA|TRBJ2-7|NA
CASSQELASRVF
TGTGCCAGCAGCCAAGAGTTGGCTAGCCGGGTCTTC
>TRBV7-2|TRBD1|TRBJ1-1|NA
CASSRTGILNTEAFF
TGTGCCAGCAGCCGGACAGGGATCTTGAACACTGAAGCTTTCTTT
>TRBV28|TRBD1|TRBJ2-5|NA
CASKPGGWETQYF
TGTGCCAGCAAACCAGGGGGCTGGGAGACCCAGTACTTC
>TRBV3-1/TRBV3-2|NA|TRBJ2-7|NA
CASSQGVQGGVGEQYF
TGTGCCAGCAGCCAAGGGGTACAGGGTGGGGTGGGCGAGCAGTACTTC
>TRBV10-3|NA|TRBJ2-3|NA
CAISEDVLLLITTDTQYF
TGTGCCATCAGTGAGGATGTCCTACTCCTAATAACCACAGATACGCAGTATTTT
>TRBV12-3/TRBV12-4|NA|TRBJ2-7|NA
CASSLGFSGEQYF
TGTGCCAGCAGTTTAGGTTTCTCGGGCGAGCAGTACTTC
>TRBV5-1|NA|TRBJ1-1|NA
CASKWGRGSPEAFF
TGCGCCAGCAAATGGGGAAGGGGTTCCCCTGAAGCTTTCTTT
>TRBV18|TRBD1|TRBJ2-7|NA
CASSSGTGLNEQYF
TGTGCCAGCTCAAGCGGGACAGGGTTAAACGAGCAGTACTTC
>TRBV18|TRBD2|TRBJ2-3|NA
CASSTSGATDTQYF
TGTGCCAGCTCAACTAGCGGGGCAACAGATACGCAGTATTTT
>TRBV7-9|TRBD2|TRBJ2-4|NA
CASSLRLAGVSENIQYF
TGTGCCAGCAGCTTAAGACTAGCGGGAGTGTCCGAAAACATTCAGTACTTC
>TRBV7-6|TRBD1|TRBJ1-5|NA
CASSQRTGRGQPQHF
TGTGCCAGCAGCCAAAGGACAGGGAGGGGTCAGCCCCAGCATTTT
>TRBV5-1|NA|TRBJ1-1|NA
CASSLVPQTGNTEAFF
TGCGCCAGCAGCTTGGTGCCCCAGACAGGGAACACTGAAGCTTTCTTT